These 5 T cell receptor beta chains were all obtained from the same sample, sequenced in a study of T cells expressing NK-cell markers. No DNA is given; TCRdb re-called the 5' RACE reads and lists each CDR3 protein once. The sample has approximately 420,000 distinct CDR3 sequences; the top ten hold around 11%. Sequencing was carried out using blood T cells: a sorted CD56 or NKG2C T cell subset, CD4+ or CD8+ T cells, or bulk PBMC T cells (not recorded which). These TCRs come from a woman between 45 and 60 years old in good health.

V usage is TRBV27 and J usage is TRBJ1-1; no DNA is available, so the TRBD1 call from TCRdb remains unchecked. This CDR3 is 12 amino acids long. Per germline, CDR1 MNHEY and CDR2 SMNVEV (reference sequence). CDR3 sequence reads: CASQGFDTEAFF.

The CDR3 spells CASSQNLLARSYEQYF. V and J are TRBV14 and TRBJ2-7; TCRdb selects TRBD2, and the lack of DNA leaves this call unchecked. Germline CDR1 is SGHDN and CDR2 is FVKESK. The CDR3 contains 16 residues.

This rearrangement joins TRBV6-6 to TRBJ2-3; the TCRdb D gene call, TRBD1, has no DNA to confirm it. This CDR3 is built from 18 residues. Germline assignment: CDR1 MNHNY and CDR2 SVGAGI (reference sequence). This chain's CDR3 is CASSYTKRDRASTDTQYF.

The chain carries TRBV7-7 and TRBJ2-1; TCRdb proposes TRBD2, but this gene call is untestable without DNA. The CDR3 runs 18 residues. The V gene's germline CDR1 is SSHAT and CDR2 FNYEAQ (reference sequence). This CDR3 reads CASSLAPPTSSSYNEQFF.

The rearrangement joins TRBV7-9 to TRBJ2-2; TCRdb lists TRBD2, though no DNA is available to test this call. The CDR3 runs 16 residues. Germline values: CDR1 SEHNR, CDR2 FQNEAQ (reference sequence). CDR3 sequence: CASSQPGLDKTGELFF.